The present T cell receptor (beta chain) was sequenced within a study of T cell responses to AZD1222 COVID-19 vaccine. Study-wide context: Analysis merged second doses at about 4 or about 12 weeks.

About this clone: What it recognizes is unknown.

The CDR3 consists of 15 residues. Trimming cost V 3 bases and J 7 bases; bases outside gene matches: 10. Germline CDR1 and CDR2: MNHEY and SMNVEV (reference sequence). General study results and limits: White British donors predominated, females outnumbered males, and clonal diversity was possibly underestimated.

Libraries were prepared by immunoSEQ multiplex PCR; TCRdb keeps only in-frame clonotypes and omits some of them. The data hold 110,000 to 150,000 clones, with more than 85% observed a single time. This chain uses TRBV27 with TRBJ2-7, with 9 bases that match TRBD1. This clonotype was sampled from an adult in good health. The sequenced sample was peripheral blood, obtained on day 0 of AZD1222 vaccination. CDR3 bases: TGTGCCAGCAGTTTGGGGACAGGGAGGTGGGGAGAGCAGTACTTC. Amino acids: CASSLGTGRWGEQYF.